A selection of T cell receptor beta chains follows, all from one sample in a study of PD-1 blockade in classical Hodgkin lymphoma. Sequencing used immunoSEQ multiplex PCR; TCRdb keeps in-frame clones, though not all of them. The table shows about 28,000 clones, with approximately 72% occurring only once. Source: peripheral blood mononuclear cells (PBMCs), taken before the second cycle of nivolumab. The receptors here all came from a human donor with classical Hodgkin lymphoma. CDR3s leave out the opening cysteine and the closing phenylalanine or tryptophan. A clone size is listed for some rows: how often the clone was seen (once, few, many), or a class if it is expanded.

CDR3	size	V	J
ASSSFWDQPQH	-	TRBV7-2	TRBJ1-5
ASSQGVRAYGYT	-	TRBV4-3	TRBJ1-2
ASSPRRGTSYEQY	-	TRBV18	TRBJ2-7
AWSPRAFGAKNIQY	-	TRBV30	TRBJ2-4
ASNPVVGGYGYT	-	TRBV5-1	TRBJ1-2
ASSQDPQGANVLT	-	TRBV4-3	TRBJ2-6
ASSLASAGIDSYEQY	-	TRBV7-6	TRBJ2-7
ASSLDGVLEQY	-	TRBV7-6	TRBJ2-7
AIPVSESTGELF	-	TRBV10-3	TRBJ2-2
ASSAPGLAGGSYEQY	once	TRBV2	TRBJ2-7
ASSPNPSLTNEKLF	once	TRBV19	TRBJ1-4